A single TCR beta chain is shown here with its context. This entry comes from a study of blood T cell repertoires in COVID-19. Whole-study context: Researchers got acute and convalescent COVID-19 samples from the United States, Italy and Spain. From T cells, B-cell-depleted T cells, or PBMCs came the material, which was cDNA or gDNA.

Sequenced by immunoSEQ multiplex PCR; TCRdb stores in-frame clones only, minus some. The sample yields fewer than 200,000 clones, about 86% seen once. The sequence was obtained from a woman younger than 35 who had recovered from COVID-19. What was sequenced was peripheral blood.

The CDR3 sequence is CASMDRERNSPLHF. The CDR3 DNA follows: TGTGCCAGTATGGACAGGGAGAGGAATTCACCCCTCCACTTT. The V call is TRBV19, the J call TRBJ1-6, with 8 bases identical to TRBD1. V shed 7 bases, J shed 7 bases, and the junction held 6 bases outside the gene matches. Germline CDR1 is LNHDA and CDR2 is SQIVND (reference sequence). The CDR3 contains 14 residues.